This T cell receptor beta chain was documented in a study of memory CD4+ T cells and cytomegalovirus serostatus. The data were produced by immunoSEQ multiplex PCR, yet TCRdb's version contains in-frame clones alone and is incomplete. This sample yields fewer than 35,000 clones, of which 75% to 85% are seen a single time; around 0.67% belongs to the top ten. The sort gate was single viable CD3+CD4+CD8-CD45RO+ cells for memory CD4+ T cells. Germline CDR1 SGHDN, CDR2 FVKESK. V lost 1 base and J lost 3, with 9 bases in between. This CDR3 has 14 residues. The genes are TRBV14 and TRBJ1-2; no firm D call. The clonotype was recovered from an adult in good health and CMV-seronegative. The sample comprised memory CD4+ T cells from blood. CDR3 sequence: CASSQAGIDYGYTF. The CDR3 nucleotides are TGTGCCAGCAGCCAAGCCGGTATTGACTATGGCTACACCTTC. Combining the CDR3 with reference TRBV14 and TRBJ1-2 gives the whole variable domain EAGVTQFPSHSVIEKGQTVTLRCDPISGHDNLYWYRRVMGKEIKFLLHFVKESKQDESGMPNNRFLAERTGGTYSTLKVQPAELEDSGVYFCASSQAGIDYGYTFGSGTRLTVV.